The sequence of this T cell receptor (beta chain) was determined in a study of technical replicates of blood from a handful of donors. Some clones are missing from TCRdb's copy, which holds only in-frame ones; the method was immunoSEQ multiplex PCR. The table has tens of thousands of clones, 92% seen once. In germline, CDR1 is MDHEN, CDR2 SYDVKM. Trimming at V came to 7 bases and at J to 0 bases, leaving 4 bases not matched to a gene. This CDR3 spans 14 amino acids. V is TRBV28 and J is TRBJ2-3, with 7 bases aligning to TRBD2. The receptor comes from a human donor in good health. Sequenced material: T cells isolated from PBMCs. CDR3 bases: TGTGCCAGCAAACTGCGGGAGAGCACAGATACGCAGTATTTT. It is translated as CASKLRESTDTQYF.